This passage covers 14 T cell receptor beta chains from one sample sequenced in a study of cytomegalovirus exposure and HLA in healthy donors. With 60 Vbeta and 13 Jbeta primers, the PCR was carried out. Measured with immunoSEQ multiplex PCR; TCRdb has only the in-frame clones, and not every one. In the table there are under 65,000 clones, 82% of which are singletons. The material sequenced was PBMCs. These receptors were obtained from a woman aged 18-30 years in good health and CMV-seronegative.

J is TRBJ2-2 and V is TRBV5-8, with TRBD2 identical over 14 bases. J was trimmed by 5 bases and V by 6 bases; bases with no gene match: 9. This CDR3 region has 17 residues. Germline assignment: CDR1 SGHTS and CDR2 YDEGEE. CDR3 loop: CASIPGTSGRGTGELFF. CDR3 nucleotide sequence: TGTGCCAGCATCCCTGGGACTAGCGGGAGAGGGACCGGGGAGCTGTTTTTT. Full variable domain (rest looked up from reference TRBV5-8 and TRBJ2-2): EAGVTQSPTHLIKTRGQQATLRCSPISGHTSVYWYQQALGLGLQFLLWYDEGEERNRGNFPPRFSGRQFPNYSSELNVNALELEDSALYLCASIPGTSGRGTGELFFGEGSRLTVL.

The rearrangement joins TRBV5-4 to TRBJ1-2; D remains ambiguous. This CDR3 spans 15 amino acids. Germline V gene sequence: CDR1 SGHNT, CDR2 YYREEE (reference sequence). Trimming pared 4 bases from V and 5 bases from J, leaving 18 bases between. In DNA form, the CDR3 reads TGTGCCAGCAGCCCCGACGTTGGAGCCGCGTATGGCTACACCTTC. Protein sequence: CASSPDVGAAYGYTF. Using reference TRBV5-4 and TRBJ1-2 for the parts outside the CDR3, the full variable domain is ETGVTQSPTHLIKTRGQQVTLRCSSQSGHNTVSWYQQALGQGPQFIFQYYREEENGRGNFPPRFSGLQFPNYSSELNVNALELDDSALYLCASSPDVGAAYGYTFGSGTRLTVV.

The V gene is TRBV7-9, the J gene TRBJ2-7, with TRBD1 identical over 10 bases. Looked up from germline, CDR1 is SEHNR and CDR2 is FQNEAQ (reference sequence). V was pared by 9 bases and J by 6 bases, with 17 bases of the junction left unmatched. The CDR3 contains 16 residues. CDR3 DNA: TGTGCCAGTTCACCGGGACAGGGGAACGTTTTGGGCGAGCAGTACTTC. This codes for CASSPGQGNVLGEQYF.

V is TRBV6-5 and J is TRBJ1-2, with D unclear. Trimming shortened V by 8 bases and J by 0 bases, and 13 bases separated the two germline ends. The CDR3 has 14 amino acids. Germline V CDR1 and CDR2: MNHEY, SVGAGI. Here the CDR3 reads CASRSSFPNYGYTF. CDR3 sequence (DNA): TGTGCCAGCCGGAGCTCCTTTCCTAACTATGGCTACACCTTC.

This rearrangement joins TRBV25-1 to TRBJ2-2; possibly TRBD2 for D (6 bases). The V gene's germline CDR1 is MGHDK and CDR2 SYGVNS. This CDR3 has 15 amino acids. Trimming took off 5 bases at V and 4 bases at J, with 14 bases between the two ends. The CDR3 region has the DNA TGTGCCAGCAGTCGCGAGGAGGGAACCACCGGGGAGCTGTTTTTT. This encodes CASSREEGTTGELFF.

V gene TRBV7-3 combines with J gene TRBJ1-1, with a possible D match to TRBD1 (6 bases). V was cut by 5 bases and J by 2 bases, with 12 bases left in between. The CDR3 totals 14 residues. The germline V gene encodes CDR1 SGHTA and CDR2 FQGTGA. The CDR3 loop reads CASSPTGTNTEAFF. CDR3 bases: TGTGCCAGCAGCCCAACAGGGACCAACACTGAAGCTTTCTTT.

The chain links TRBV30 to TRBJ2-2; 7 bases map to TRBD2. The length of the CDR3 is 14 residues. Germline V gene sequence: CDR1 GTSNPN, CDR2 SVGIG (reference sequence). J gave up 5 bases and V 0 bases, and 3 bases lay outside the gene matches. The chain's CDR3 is CAWSVVRETGELFF. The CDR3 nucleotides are TGTGCCTGGAGTGTGGTGCGGGAGACCGGGGAGCTGTTTTTT.

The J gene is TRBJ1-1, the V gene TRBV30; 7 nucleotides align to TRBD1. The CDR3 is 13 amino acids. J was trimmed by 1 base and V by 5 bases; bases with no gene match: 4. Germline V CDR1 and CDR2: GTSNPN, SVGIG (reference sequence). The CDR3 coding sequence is TGTGCCTGGGACCGACAGGGGAACACTGAAGCTTTCTTT. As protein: CAWDRQGNTEAFF.

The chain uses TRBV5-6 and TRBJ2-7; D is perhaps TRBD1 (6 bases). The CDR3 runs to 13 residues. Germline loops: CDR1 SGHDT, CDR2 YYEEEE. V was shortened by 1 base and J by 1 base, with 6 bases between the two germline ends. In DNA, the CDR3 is TGTGCCAGCAGCTTGAGGGGGTCCTACGAGCAGTACTTC. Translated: CASSLRGSYEQYF.

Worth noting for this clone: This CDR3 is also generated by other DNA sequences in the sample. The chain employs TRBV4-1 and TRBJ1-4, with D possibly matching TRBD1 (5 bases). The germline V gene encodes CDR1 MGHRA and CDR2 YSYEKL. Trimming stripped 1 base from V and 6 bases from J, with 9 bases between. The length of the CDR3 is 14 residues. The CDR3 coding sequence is TGCGCCAGCAGCCAAGGAACAGGCGATGAAAAACTGTTTTTT. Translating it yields CASSQGTGDEKLFF.

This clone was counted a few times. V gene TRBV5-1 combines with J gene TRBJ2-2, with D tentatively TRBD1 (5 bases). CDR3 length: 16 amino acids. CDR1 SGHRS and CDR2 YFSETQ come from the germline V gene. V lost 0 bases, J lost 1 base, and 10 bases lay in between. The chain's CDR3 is CASSLDRNLNTGELFF. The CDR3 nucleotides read TGCGCCAGCAGCTTGGACAGGAATTTGAACACCGGGGAGCTGTTTTTT.

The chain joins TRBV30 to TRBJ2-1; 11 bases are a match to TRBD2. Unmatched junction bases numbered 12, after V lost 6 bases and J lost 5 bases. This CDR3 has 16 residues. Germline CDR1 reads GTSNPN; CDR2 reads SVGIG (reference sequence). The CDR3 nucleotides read TGTGCCTGTCTCAGGGGGTTACTAGCGGGAGACAATGAGCAGTTCTTC. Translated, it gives CACLRGLLAGDNEQFF.

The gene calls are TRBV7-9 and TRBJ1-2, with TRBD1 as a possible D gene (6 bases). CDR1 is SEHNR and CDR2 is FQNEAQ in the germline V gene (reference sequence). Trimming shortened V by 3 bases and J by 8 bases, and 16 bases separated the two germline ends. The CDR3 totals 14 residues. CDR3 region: CASSLGQGIGGYTF. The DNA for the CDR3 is TGTGCCAGCAGCTTGGGGCAGGGGATAGGGGGCTACACCTTC.

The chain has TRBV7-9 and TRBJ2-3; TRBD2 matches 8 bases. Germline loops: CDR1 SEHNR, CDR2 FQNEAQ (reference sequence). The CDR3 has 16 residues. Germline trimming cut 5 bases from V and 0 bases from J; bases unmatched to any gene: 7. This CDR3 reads CASSAISGASTDTQYF. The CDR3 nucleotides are TGTGCCAGCAGCGCCATTAGCGGGGCTAGCACAGATACGCAGTATTTT.